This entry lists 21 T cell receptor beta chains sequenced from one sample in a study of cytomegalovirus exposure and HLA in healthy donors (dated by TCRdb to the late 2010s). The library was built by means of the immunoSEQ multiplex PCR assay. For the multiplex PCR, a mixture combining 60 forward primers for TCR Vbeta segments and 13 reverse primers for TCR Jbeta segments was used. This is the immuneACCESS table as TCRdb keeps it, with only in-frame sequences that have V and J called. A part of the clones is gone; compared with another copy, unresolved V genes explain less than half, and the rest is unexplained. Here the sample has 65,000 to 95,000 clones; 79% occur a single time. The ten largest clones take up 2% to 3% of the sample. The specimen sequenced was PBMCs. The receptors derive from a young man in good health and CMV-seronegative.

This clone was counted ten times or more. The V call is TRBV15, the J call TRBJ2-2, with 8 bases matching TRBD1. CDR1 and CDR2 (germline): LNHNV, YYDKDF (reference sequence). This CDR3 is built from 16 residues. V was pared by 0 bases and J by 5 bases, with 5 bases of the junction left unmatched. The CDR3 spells CATSRDGQGGTGELFF. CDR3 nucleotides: TGTGCCACCAGCAGAGACGGACAGGGAGGTACCGGGGAGCTGTTTTTT.

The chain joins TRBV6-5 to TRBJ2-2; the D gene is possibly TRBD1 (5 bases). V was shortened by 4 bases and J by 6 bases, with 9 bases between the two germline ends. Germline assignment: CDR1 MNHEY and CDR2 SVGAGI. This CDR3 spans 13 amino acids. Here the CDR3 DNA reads TGTGCCAGCAGTTCGCAGGGATCCGGGGAGCTGTTTTTT. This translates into CASSSQGSGELFF.

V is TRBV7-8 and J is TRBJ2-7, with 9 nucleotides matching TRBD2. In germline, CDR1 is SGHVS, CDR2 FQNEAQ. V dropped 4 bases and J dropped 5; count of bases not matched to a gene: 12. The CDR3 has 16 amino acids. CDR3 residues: CASSSWGVAGDDEQYF. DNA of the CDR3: TGTGCCAGCAGCTCGTGGGGGGTAGCGGGAGATGACGAGCAGTACTTC. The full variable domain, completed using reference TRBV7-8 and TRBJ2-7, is GAGVSQSPRYKVAKRGQDVALRCDPISGHVSLFWYQQALGQGPEFLTYFQNEAQLDKSGLPSDRFFAERPEGSVSTLKIQRTQQEDSAVYLCASSSWGVAGDDEQYFGPGTRLTVT.

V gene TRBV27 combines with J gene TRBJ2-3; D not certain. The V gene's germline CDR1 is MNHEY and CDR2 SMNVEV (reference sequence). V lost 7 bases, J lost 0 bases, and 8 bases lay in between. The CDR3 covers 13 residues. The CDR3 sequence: CASKLVSTDTQYF. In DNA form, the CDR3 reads TGTGCCAGCAAGTTAGTGAGCACAGATACGCAGTATTTT.

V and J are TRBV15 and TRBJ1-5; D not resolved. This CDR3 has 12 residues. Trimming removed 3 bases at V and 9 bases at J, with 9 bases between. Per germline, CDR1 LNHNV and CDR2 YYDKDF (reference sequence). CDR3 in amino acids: CATSRPRGPQHF. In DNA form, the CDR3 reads TGTGCCACCAGCAGGCCCCGGGGGCCCCAGCATTTT.

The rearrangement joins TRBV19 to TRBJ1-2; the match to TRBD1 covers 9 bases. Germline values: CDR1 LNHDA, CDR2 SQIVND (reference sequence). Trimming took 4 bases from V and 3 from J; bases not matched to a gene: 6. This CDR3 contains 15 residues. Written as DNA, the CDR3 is TGTGCCAGTAGTAGATCCGGGACAGGGCACTATGGCTACACCTTC. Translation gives CASSRSGTGHYGYTF.

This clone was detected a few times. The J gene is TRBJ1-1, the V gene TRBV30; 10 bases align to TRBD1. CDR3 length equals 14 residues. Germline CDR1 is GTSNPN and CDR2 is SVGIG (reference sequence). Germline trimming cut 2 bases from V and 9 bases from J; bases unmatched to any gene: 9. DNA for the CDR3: TGTGCCTGGAGTACCGGGACAGGGGATGGGAAAGCTTTCTTT. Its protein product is CAWSTGTGDGKAFF.

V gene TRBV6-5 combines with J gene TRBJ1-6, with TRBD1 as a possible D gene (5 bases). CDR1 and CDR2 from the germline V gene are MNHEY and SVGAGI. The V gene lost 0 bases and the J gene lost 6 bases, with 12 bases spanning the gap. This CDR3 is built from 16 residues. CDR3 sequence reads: CASSYSSEQVNSPLHF. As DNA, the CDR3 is TGTGCCAGCAGTTACTCGTCTGAACAGGTTAATTCACCCCTCCACTTT.

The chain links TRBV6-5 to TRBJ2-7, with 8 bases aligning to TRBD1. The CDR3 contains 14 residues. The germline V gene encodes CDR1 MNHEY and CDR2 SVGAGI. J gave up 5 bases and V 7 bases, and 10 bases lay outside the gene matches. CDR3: CASTPDRGGNEQYF. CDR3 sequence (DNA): TGTGCCAGCACCCCAGACAGGGGAGGTAACGAGCAGTACTTC.

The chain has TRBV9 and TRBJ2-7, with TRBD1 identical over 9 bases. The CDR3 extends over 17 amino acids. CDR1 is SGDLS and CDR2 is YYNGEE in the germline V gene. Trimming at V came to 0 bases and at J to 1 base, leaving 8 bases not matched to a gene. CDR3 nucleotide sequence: TGTGCCAGCAGCGTAGGGCATGCCGGGACAGGGTCCTACGAGCAGTACTTC. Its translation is CASSVGHAGTGSYEQYF. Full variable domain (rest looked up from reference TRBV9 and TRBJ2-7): DSGVTQTPKHLITATGQRVTLRCSPRSGDLSVYWYQQSLDQGLQFLIQYYNGEERAKGNILERFSAQQFPDLHSELNLSSLELGDSALYFCASSVGHAGTGSYEQYFGPGTRLTVT.

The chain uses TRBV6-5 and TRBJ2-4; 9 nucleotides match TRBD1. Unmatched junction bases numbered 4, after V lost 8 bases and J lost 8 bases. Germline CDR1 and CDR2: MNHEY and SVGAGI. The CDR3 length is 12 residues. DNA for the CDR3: TGTGCCAGCGGACAGGGGAAAGACATTCAGTACTTC. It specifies CASGQGKDIQYF.

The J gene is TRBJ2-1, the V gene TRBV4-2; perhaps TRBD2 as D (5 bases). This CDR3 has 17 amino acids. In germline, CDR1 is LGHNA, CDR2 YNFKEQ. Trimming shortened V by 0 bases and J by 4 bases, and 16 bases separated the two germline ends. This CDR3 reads CASSQEVDLTIYNEQFF. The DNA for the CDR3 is TGTGCCAGCAGCCAAGAGGTGGATTTGACTATTTACAATGAGCAGTTCTTC.

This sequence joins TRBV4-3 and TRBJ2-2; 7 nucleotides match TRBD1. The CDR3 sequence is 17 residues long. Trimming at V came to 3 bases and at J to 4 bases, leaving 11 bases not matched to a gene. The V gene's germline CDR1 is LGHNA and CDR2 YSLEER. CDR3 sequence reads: CASSQEPLAGGTGELFF. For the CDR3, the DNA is TGCGCCAGCAGCCAGGAACCCCTGGCAGGGGGCACCGGGGAGCTGTTTTTT.

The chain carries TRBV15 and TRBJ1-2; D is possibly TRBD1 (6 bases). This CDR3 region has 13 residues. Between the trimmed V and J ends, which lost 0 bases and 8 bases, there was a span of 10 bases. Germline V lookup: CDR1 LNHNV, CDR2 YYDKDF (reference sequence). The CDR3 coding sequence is TGTGCCACCAGCAGAGACGCAGGGGTAGGCTACACCTTC. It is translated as CATSRDAGVGYTF.

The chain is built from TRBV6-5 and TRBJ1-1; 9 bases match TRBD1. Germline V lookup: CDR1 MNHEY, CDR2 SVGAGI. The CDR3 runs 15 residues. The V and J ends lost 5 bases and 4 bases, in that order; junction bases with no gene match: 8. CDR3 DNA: TGTGCCAGCAGTAGAACAGGGGGCTTGGGCACTGAAGCTTTCTTT. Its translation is CASSRTGGLGTEAFF.

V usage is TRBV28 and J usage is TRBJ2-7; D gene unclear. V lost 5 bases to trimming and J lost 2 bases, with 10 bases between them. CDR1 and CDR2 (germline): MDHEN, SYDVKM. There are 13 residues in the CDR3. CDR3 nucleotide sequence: TGTGCCAGCAGTGCCCTAGAAACCTACGAGCAGTACTTC. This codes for CASSALETYEQYF.

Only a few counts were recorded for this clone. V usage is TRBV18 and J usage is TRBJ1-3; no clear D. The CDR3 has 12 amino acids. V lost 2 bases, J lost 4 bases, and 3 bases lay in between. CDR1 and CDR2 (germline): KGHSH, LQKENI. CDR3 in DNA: TGTGCCAGCTCACCAGGCGGAAACACCATATATTTT. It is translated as CASSPGGNTIYF.

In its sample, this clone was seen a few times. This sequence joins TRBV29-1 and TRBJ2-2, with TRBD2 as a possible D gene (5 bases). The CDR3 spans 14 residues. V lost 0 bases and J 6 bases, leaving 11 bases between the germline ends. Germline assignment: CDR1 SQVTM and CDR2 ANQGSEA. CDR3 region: CSVEDSRGAGELFF. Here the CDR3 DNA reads TGCAGCGTTGAAGACAGTCGGGGTGCCGGGGAGCTGTTTTTT.

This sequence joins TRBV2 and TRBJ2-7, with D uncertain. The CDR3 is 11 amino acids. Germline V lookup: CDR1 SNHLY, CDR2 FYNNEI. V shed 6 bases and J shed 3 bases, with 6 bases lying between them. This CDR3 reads CASRTLYEQYF. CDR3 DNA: TGTGCCAGCAGGACTCTCTACGAGCAGTACTTC.

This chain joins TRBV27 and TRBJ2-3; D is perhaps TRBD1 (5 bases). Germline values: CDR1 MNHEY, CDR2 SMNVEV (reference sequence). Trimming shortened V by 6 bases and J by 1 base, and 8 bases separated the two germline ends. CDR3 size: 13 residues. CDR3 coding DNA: TGTGCCAGCAGCCCACAGGGCACAGATACGCAGTATTTT. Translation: CASSPQGTDTQYF.

The CDR3 is CATGTVGSEAFF. The CDR3 region has the DNA TGTGCCACCGGGACAGTGGGATCTGAAGCTTTCTTT. The rearrangement uses TRBV28 and TRBJ1-1; 7 bases agree with TRBD1. This CDR3 contains 12 residues. Unmatched junction bases numbered 8, after V lost 10 bases and J lost 6 bases. Germline values: CDR1 MDHEN, CDR2 SYDVKM.